This T cell receptor (beta chain) was identified in a study of T cell responses to AZD1222 COVID-19 vaccine. Study-wide context: Pooled samples include second doses given at about 4 or 12 weeks.

The CDR3 is made up of 16 amino acids. Per germline, CDR1 LNHDA and CDR2 SQIVND (reference sequence). Trimming shortened V by 7 bases and J by 1 base, and 17 bases separated the two germline ends. TCRdb's copy holds only in-frame clones and misses some; the assay was immunoSEQ multiplex PCR. The sample holds 110,000 to 150,000 clones, 75% to 90% seen once. Findings and limits, study-wide: Once two AZD1222 doses were given, Spike-specific TCR breadth and depth went up.

With regard to this clone: The antigen remains unidentified.

The TCR comes from an adult in good health. The sample was peripheral blood, taken on day 0 of AZD1222 vaccination. The chain uses TRBV19 and TRBJ1-3, with TRBD1 as a possible D gene (6 bases). In nucleotides, the CDR3 is TGTGCCAGTACTGGGTGGAACAGGGATTCTGGAAACACCATATATTTT. Translated: CASTGWNRDSGNTIYF.